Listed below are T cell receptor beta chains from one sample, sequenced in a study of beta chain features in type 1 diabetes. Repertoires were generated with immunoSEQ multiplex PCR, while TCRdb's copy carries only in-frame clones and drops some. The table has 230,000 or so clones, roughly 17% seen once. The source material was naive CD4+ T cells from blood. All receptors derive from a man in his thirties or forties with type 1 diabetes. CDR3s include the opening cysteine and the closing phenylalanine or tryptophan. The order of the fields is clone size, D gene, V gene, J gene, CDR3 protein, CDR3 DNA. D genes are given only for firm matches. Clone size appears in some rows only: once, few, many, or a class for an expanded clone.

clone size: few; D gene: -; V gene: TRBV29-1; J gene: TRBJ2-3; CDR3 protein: CSVVGLTGNTQYF; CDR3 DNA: TGCAGCGTTGTAGGACTCACGGGGAATACGCAGTATTTT
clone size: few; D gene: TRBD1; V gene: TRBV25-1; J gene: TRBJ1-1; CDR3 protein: CASSEYVPDRARNTEAFF; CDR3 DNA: TGTGCCAGCAGTGAATACGTCCCGGACAGGGCCCGGAACACTGAAGCTTTCTTT
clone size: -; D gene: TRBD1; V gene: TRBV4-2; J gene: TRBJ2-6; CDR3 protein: CASSPAQGFGANVLTF; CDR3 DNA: TGTGCCAGCAGCCCAGCACAGGGGTTTGGGGCCAACGTCCTGACTTTC
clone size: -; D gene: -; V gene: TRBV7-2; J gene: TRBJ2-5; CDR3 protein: CASSPAGPQETQYF; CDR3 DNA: TGTGCCAGCAGCCCGGCAGGGCCCCAAGAGACCCAGTACTTC
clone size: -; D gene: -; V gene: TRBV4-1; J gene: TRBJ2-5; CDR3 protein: CASSQDGGRPLQETQYF; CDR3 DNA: TGCGCCAGCAGCCAAGATGGGGGGCGGCCTCTTCAAGAGACCCAGTACTTC
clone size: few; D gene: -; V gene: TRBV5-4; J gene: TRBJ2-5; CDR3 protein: CASSPHESRETQYF; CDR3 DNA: TGTGCCAGCAGCCCGCACGAGAGTCGGGAGACCCAGTACTTC
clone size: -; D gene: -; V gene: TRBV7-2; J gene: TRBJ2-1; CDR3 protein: CASSYFNNEQFF; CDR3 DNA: TGTGCCAGCTCATACTTTAACAATGAGCAGTTCTTC
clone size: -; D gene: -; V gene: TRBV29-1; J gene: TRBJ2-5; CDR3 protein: CSVGTSRRWETQYF; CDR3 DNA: TGCAGCGTAGGCACTAGCCGGAGGTGGGAGACCCAGTACTTC
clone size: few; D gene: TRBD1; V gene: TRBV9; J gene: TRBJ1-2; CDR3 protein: CASSVMGGQNYGYTF; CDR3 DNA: TGTGCCAGCAGCGTGATGGGGGGACAGAACTATGGCTACACCTTC
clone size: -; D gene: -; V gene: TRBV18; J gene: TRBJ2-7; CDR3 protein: CASSQAGQFYEQYF; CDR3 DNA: TGTGCCAGCTCCCAAGCCGGACAGTTTTACGAGCAGTACTTC
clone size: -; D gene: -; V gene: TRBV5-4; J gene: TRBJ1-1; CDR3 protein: CASRVDEGIEAFF; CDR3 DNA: TGTGCCAGCAGGGTGGACGAGGGCATCGAAGCTTTCTTT
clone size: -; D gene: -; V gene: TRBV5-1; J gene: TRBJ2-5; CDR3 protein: CASSLVGTPQETQYF; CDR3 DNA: TGCGCCAGCAGCTTGGTTGGCACTCCTCAAGAGACCCAGTACTTC
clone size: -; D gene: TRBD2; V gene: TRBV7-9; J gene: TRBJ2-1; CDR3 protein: CASSLPPSGRASYNEQFF; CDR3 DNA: TGTGCCAGCAGCTTACCCCCGTCCGGGAGGGCATCCTACAATGAGCAGTTCTTC
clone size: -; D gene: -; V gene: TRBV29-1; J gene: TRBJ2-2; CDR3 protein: CSVVEDRNTGELFF; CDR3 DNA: TGCAGCGTTGTTGAAGACAGGAACACCGGGGAGCTGTTTTTT
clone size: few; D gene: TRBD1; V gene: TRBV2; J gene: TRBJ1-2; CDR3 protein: CADRGASYGYTF; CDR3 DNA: TGTGCCGACAGGGGGGCCTCCTATGGCTACACCTTC
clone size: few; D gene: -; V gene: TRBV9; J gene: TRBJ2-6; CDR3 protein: CASSLDSGANVLTF; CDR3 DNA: TGTGCCAGCAGCTTAGACTCTGGGGCCAACGTCCTGACTTTC
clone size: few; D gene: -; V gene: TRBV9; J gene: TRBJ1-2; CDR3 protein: CASSVATSGGGGYTF; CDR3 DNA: TGTGCCAGCAGCGTAGCCACCTCCGGAGGGGGAGGCTACACCTTC
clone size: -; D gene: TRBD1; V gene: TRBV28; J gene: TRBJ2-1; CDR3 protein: CASSSAAGGKNEQFF; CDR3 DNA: TGTGCCAGCAGTTCGGCGGCAGGGGGTAAAAATGAGCAGTTCTTC
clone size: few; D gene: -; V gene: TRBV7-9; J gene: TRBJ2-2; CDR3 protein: CASSPLRDSNTGELFF; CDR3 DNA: TGTGCCAGCAGCCCACTCCGGGATTCGAACACCGGGGAGCTGTTTTTT
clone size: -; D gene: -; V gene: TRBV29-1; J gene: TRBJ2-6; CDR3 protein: CSATYSGANVLTF; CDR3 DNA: TGCAGCGCGACATACTCTGGGGCCAACGTCCTGACTTTC
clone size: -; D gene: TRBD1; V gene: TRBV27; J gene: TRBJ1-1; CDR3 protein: CASSKQGRGGVAEAFF; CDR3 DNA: TGTGCCAGCAGTAAACAGGGGAGGGGAGGGGTGGCTGAAGCTTTCTTT
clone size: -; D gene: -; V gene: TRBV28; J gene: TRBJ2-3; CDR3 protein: CASRHPLSTDTQYF; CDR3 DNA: TGTGCCAGCAGACATCCCCTAAGCACAGATACGCAGTATTTT
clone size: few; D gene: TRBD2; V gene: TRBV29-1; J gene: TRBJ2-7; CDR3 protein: CSVAGLAEYEQYF; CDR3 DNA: TGCAGCGTGGCGGGACTAGCGGAGTACGAGCAGTACTTC
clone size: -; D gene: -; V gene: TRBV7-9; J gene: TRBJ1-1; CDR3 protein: CASSYWRGQMNTEAFF; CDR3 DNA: TGTGCCAGCAGCTATTGGCGGGGCCAGATGAACACTGAAGCTTTCTTT
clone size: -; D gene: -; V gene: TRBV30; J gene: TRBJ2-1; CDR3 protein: CAWTPPRGEQFF; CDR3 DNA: TGTGCCTGGACCCCGCCCAGAGGTGAGCAGTTCTTC
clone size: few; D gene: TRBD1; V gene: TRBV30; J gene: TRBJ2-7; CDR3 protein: CAWSAGTGGHEQYF; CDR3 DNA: TGTGCCTGGAGCGCGGGGACAGGGGGCCACGAGCAGTACTTC
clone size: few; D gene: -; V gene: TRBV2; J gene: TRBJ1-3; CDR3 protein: CAGHPWGRNTIYF; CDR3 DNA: TGTGCCGGCCACCCGTGGGGGAGAAACACCATATATTTT
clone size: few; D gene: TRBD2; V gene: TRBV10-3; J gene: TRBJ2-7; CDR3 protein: CAIGTNAYEQYF; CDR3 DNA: TGTGCCATCGGGACTAACGCTTACGAGCAGTACTTC
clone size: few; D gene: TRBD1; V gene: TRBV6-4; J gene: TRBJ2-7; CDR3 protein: CASRLDRGYAYEQYF; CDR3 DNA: TGTGCCAGCAGACTGGACAGGGGGTACGCCTACGAGCAGTACTTC
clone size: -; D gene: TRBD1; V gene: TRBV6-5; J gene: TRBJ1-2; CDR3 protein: CASSARTGAYGYTF; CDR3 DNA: TGTGCCAGCAGTGCCCGGACAGGGGCCTATGGCTACACCTTC
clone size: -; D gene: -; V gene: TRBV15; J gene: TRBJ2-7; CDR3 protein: CATSRTRTYEQYF; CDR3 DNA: TGTGCCACCAGTAGAACGAGGACCTACGAGCAGTACTTC
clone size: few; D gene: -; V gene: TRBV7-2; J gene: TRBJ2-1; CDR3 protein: CASSPARRVVYNEQFF; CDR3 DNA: TGTGCCAGCAGCCCTGCGCGGCGGGTGGTGTACAATGAGCAGTTCTTC
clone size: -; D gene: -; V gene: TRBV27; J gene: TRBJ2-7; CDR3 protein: CASSLSPDSYEQYF; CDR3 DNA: TGTGCCAGCAGTTTATCGCCCGACTCCTACGAGCAGTACTTC
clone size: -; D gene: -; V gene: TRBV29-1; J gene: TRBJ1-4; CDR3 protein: CSAGRGSGNEKLFF; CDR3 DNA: TGCAGCGCTGGCCGGGGGAGCGGTAATGAAAAACTGTTTTTT
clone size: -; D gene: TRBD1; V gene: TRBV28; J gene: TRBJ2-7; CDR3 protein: CASRPFVDRGYEQYF; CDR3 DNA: TGTGCCAGCAGGCCCTTTGTGGACAGGGGCTACGAGCAGTACTTC